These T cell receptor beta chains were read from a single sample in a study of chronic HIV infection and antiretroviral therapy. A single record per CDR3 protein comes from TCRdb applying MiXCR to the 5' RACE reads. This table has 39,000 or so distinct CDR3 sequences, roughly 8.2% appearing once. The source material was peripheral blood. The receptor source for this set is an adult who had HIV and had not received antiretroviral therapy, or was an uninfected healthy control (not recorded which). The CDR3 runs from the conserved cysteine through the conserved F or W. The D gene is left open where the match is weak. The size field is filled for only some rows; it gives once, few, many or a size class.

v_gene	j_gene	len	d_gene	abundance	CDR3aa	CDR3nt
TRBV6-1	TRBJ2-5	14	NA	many	CASSERGWQETQYF	TGTGCCAGCAGTGAAAGAGGTTGGCAAGAGACCCAGTACTTC
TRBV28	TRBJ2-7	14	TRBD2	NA	CASSWGGDSYEQYF	TGTGCCAGCAGCTGGGGAGGGGACTCCTACGAGCAGTACTTC
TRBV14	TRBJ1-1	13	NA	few	CASSHGKDSEAFF	TGTGCCAGCAGCCACGGAAAGGACAGCGAAGCTTTCTTT
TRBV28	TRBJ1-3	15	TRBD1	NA	CASRSGTGVGNTIYF	TGTGCCAGCAGATCCGGGACAGGGGTCGGAAACACCATATATTTT
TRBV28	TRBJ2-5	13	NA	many	CASSLKGSWTQYF	TGTGCCAGCAGTTTAAAAGGGAGCTGGACCCAGTACTTC
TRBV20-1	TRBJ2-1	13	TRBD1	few	CSVQDRAHNEQFF	TGCAGTGTTCAGGACAGGGCCCACAATGAGCAGTTCTTC
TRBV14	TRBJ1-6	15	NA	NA	CASSQVRSGNSPLHF	TGTGCCAGCAGCCAAGTACGCAGTGGGAATTCACCCCTCCACTTT
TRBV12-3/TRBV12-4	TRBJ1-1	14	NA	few	CASSLVGVSTEAFF	TGTGCCAGCAGTTTAGTGGGGGTAAGCACTGAAGCTTTCTTT
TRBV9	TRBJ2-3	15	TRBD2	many	CASSVGLASTDTQYF	TGTGCCAGCAGCGTGGGACTAGCGAGCACAGATACGCAGTATTTT
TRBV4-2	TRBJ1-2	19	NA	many	CASSLTPQQALFWVYGYTF	TGTGCCAGCAGCCTCACCCCCCAACAGGCCCTCTTTTGGGTCTATGGCTACACCTTC
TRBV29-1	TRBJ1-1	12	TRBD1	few	CSGATGVTEAFF	TGCAGCGGGGCGACAGGGGTTACTGAAGCTTTCTTT
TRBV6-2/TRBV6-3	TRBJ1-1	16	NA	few	CASSTLDRPMNTEAFF	TGTGCCAGCAGTACTCTGGACAGACCTATGAACACTGAAGCTTTCTTT
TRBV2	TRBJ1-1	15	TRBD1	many	CASGGTGQRGTEAFF	TGTGCCAGCGGGGGGACAGGGCAAAGAGGGACTGAAGCTTTCTTT
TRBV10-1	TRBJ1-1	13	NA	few	CASRDKVNTETFF	TGCGCCAGCAGGGATAAGGTGAACACTGAAACTTTCTTT
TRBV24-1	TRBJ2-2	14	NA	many	CATSDVLDTGELFF	TGTGCCACCAGTGATGTCTTAGACACCGGGGAGCTGTTTTTT
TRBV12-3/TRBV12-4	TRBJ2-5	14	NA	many	CASSLSSGEETQYF	TGTGCCAGCAGTTTATCGTCAGGGGAAGAGACCCAGTACTTC
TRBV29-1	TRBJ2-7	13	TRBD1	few	CSVRTGLSYEQYF	TGCAGCGTGAGGACAGGGCTCTCCTACGAGCAGTACTTC
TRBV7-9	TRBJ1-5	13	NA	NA	CASSLEEDQPQHF	TGTGCCAGCAGCTTAGAAGAGGATCAGCCCCAGCATTTT
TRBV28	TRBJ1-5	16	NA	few	CASRLVPYYSNQPQHF	TGTGCCAGCCGCCTAGTCCCCTACTATAGCAATCAGCCCCAGCATTTT
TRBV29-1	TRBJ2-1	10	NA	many	CSTRDNEQFF	TGCAGCACCAGGGACAATGAGCAGTTCTTC
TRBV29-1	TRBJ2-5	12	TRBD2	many	CGGREGFETQYF	TGCGGGGGGAGGGAGGGTTTCGAGACCCAGTACTTC
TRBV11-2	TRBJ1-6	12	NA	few	CASAGYNSPLHF	TGTGCCAGCGCGGGGTATAATTCACCCCTCCACTTT
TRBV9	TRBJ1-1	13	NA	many	CASSEGSYTEAFF	TGTGCCAGCAGCGAGGGGTCCTACACTGAAGCTTTCTTT
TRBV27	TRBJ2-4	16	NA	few	CASSFSSGLAKNIQYF	TGTGCCAGCAGTTTTAGCTCGGGGCTAGCCAAAAACATTCAGTACTTC
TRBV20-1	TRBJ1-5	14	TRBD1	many	CSARGQVYNQPQHF	TGCAGTGCTCGAGGACAGGTATACAATCAGCCCCAGCATTTT
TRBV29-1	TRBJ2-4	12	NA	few	CSVVSPGNIQYF	TGCAGCGTTGTTTCTCCGGGGAACATTCAGTACTTC
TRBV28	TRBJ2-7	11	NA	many	CASSPRGEQYF	TGTGCCAGCAGTCCCAGGGGTGAGCAGTACTTC
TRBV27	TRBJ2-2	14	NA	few	CASSSGLPTGELFF	TGTGCCAGCAGTTCAGGACTTCCAACCGGGGAGCTGTTTTTT
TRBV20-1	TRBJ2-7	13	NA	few	CSARDKSSYEQYF	TGCAGTGCTAGAGATAAATCCTCCTACGAGCAGTACTTC
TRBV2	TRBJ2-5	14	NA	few	CASSVSEVKETQYF	TGTGCCAGCAGTGTTAGTGAGGTCAAGGAGACCCAGTACTTC